Included here is one T cell receptor beta chain sequence, with context. This record belongs to a study of CXCR3-negative and CXCR3-positive naive CD8 T cells. The method, 5' RACE with UMI labels, was used to prepare the TRB cDNA libraries. No DNA is given; TCRdb re-called the 5' RACE reads and lists each CDR3 protein once. The sample totals 48,000 or so distinct CDR3 sequences; its top ten clones hold about 15%. Germline V lookup: CDR1 MNHEY, CDR2 SVGAGI. This CDR3 is built from 14 residues. The sample taken for sequencing was memory CD8+ T cells from blood. V is TRBV6-5 and J is TRBJ2-7; TCRdb proposes TRBD1, but this gene call is untestable without DNA. This TCR derives from a human donor in good health. Some clones in this sample may be carry-over from other donors' samples. The CDR3 reads CASSPAGPSYEQYF.